This T cell receptor (beta chain) was identified during a study of CD8+CD57+ T cells in acquired aplastic anemia. General observations from the study: Overlap between patients and controls comprised 25 to 30 CD8+ CDR3 sequences. Both total CD4+ and CD8+ pools in patients were more diverse than CD8+CD57+ cells. A significant difference in CD8+ Simpson's diversity between patients and controls was not found.

Genomic DNA provided the template from which TCR beta VDJ and CDR3 profiles were obtained. TCRdb itself ran the reads through MiXCR, one entry per CDR3 protein. The sample lists approximately 21,000 distinct CDR3 sequences, 40% occurring once. Looked up from germline, CDR1 is SQVTM and CDR2 is ANQGSEA. CDR3 length equals 13 residues. With 5 bases removed from V and 2 bases from J, the gap between germline ends came to 10 bases. Only patients with CD8+CD57+ cell expansion on flow cytometry were chosen for sequencing. Severe acquired aplastic anemia was the diagnosis recorded for all patients. None of the patients had been given any therapy when their blood was sampled. With regard to this clonotype: Its matching antigen is unknown.

Sequences were obtained from CD8+CD57+ T cells sorted from PBMCs. Subset indicated: bead-enriched CD8+CD57+ effector memory T cells from SAA patients. The sequence was collected from a human donor with aplastic anemia. The chain joins TRBV29-1 to TRBJ2-1, with no clear D. The CDR3 spells CSVPGEAYNEQFF. Written as DNA, the CDR3 is TGCAGCGTTCCGGGCGAAGCCTACAATGAGCAGTTCTTC.